A selection of T cell receptor beta chains follows, all from one sample in a study of chemoradiotherapy in HPV16-positive cancers. Profiled with immunoSEQ multiplex PCR; TCRdb holds only in-frame clones, not every one. This sample has about 1,600 clones, with about 82% found just once. The material was tumor tissue, obtained from a patient who underwent chemoradiotherapy. The source is a human donor with HPV-associated anogenital cancer. The CDR3 runs from the conserved cysteine through the conserved F or W. Fields, in order: CDR3 protein, CDR3 DNA, clone size, D gene, V gene, J gene. D genes are given only for firm matches. Not all rows give a size; the values are once, few, many and, for expanded clones, a class.

CASSIRQGGEKLFF	TGTGCCAGTAGTATTCGGCAGGGCGGTGAAAAACTGTTTTTT	-	-	TRBV19	TRBJ1-4
CASSVRGYAGGETQYF	TGTGCCAGCAGCGTAAGGGGCTACGCCGGAGGAGAGACCCAGTACTTC	-	-	TRBV9	TRBJ2-5
CASSQRGTSGGPGWETQYF	TGTGCCAGCAGCCAACGCGGGACTAGCGGGGGCCCTGGGTGGGAGACCCAGTACTTC	-	TRBD2	TRBV4-2	TRBJ2-5
CASGFGKNEQYF	TGTGCTAGTGGTTTCGGTAAGAACGAGCAGTACTTC	few	-	TRBV12-5	TRBJ2-7
CASSETSGGEQFF	TGTGCCAGCAGTGAGACTAGCGGGGGGGAGCAGTTCTTC	few	TRBD2	TRBV2	TRBJ2-1
CASSIGETQYF	TGTGCCAGCAGCATTGGGGAGACCCAGTACTTC	few	-	TRBV11-2	TRBJ2-5